This record looks at one T cell receptor beta chain sequence and its context. The antigen is unknown. CDR3 size: 12 residues. J lost 3 bases, V lost 11 bases, and 0 bases had no gene match. The germline V gene has CDR1 MNHNS and CDR2 SASEGT. The data stem from a study of cytomegalovirus exposure and HLA in healthy donors. Notes on the study in general: A few chains linked to CMV were shown in vitro to be specific for CMV antigens.

13 Jbeta primers and 60 Vbeta primers were used for the PCR. Original processing methods: In a later analysis, about 12 million of about 80 million unique beta chains occurred in at least two donors. This table comes from immunoSEQ multiplex PCR, and its TCRdb copy is limited to in-frame clones, with some not included. That table gives V, J and clone size, and the DNA gave D and trimming. Here the sample spans a few hundred thousand clones, roughly 80% being singletons. This clonotype was sampled from a girl aged 2 to 9 in good health and CMV-seronegative. The rearrangement uses TRBV6-1 and TRBJ2-7, with 14 bases fitting TRBD2. Sequences were obtained from PBMCs. Here the CDR3 reads CAGTSGSYEQYF. CDR3 in DNA: TGTGCCGGGACTAGCGGGAGCTACGAGCAGTACTTC.